The T cell receptor (beta chain) under discussion was sequenced for a study of blood T cells in healthy people across ages. Broader study findings: The unknown donor CMV status may have confounded expanded clonotype changes. Per-million-T-cell TCR beta diversity fell roughly linearly with age.

J gave up 9 bases and V 5 bases, and 11 bases lay outside the gene matches. Germline V gene lookup returns CDR1 GTSNPN and CDR2 SVGIG (reference sequence). The CDR3 has 15 amino acids. Sample-barcoded 5' priming and a J-beta primer mix drove a second PCR of roughly 6 to 12 cycles. TCRdb analysed the 5' RACE reads with MiXCR anew, one entry per CDR3 protein. The table has 710,000 or so distinct CDR3 sequences, around 32% seen once. Worth noting for this clonotype: What it recognizes is unknown.

The receptor was isolated from a woman of 80 years or more in good health. V usage is TRBV30 and J usage is TRBJ2-3, with 13 bases that match TRBD2. Sequencing was performed on blood. The CDR3: CAWATGTSGMETQYF. The CDR3 bases are TGTGCCTGGGCGACCGGGACTAGCGGGATGGAGACGCAGTATTTT.